This T cell receptor beta chain appears in the sequencing data of a study of T cell responses to AZD1222 COVID-19 vaccine. The CDR3 contains 13 residues. The V end lost 2 bases, the J end lost 4 bases, and 9 bases lay between the germline ends. As to this clone: As yet, its antigen is unknown.

The study, taken as a whole, reports: Per reports, nearly half of all spike-specific TCRs target regions that are unmutated in variants. The study sampled repertoires only after the peak T cell response. Recipients of two AZD1222 doses showed rising Spike-specific TCR breadth and depth.

Only in-frame clones appear in the TCRdb table, and some are missing; sequencing was by immunoSEQ multiplex PCR. The sample lists under 110,000 clones; 70% to 90% were seen once. This sequence originates from an adult in good health. The sequenced sample was peripheral blood, obtained on day 0 of AZD1222 vaccination. The chain has TRBV23-1 and TRBJ2-7; no definite D call. TRBV23-1 has ORF status, its function being uncertain. The CDR3 DNA is TGCGCCAGCAGTCAAGACGGAGAATACGAGCAGTACTTC. This gives the protein CASSQDGEYEQYF.